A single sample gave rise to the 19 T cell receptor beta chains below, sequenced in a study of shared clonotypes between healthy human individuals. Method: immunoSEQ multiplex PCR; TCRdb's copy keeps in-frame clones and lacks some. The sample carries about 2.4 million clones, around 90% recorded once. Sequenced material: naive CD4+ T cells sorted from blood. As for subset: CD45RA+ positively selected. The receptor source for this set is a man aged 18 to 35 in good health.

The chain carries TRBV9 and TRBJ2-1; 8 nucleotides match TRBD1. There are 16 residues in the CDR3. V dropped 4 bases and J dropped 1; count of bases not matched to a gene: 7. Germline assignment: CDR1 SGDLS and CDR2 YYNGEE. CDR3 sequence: CASSTRGPSSYNEQFF. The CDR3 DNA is TGTGCCAGCAGCACCAGGGGGCCTAGTTCCTACAATGAGCAGTTCTTC.

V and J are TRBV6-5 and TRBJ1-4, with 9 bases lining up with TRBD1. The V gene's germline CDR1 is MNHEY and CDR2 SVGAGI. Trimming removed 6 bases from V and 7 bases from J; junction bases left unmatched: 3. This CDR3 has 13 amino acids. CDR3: CASSLDRGEKLFF. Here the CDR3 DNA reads TGTGCCAGCAGCCTGGACAGGGGTGAAAAACTGTTTTTT.

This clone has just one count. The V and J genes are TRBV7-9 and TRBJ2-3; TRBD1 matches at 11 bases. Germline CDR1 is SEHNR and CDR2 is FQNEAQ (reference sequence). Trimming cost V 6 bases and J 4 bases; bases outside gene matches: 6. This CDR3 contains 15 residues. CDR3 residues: CASRPPGQGADTQYF. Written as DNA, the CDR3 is TGTGCCAGCAGACCTCCGGGACAGGGGGCAGATACGCAGTATTTT.

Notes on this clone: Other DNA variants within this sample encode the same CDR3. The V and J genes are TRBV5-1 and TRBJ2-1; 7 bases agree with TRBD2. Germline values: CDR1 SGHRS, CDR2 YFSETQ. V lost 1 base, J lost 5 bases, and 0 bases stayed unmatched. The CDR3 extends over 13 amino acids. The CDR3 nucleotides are TGCGCCAGCAGCTTGCGGGGGGACAATGAGCAGTTCTTC. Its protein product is CASSLRGDNEQFF. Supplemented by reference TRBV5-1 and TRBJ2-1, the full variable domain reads KAGVTQTPRYLIKTRGQQVTLSCSPISGHRSVSWYQQTPGQGLQFLFEYFSETQRNKGNFPGRFSGRQFSNSRSEMNVSTLELGDSALYLCASSLRGDNEQFFGPGTRLTVL.

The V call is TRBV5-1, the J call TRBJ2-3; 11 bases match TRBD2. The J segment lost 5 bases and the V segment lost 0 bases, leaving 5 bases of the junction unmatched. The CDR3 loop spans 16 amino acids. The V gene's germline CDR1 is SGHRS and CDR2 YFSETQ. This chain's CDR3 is CASSLASGGPRDTQYF. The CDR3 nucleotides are TGCGCCAGCAGCTTGGCTAGCGGGGGGCCACGAGATACGCAGTATTTT.

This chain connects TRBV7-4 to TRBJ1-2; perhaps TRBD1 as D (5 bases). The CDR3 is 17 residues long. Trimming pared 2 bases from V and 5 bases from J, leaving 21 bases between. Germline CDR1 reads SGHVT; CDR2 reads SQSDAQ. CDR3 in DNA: TGTGCCAGCAGCTTATTAACGCCAGGTAACCAGGGATATGGCTACACCTTC. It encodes CASSLLTPGNQGYGYTF.

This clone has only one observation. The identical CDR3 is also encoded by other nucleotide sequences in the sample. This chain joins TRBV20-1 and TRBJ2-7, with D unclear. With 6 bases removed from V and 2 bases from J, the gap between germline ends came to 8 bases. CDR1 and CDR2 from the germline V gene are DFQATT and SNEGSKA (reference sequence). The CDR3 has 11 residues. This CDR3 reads CSARLAYEQYF. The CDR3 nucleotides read TGCAGTGCGAGATTAGCCTACGAGCAGTACTTC.

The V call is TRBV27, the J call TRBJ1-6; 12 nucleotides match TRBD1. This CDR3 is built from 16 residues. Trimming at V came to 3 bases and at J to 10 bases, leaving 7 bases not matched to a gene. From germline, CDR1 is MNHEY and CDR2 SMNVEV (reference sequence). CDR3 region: CASSFGTGGAGSPLHF. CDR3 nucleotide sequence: TGTGCCAGCAGTTTCGGGACAGGGGGCGCGGGGTCACCCCTCCACTTT.

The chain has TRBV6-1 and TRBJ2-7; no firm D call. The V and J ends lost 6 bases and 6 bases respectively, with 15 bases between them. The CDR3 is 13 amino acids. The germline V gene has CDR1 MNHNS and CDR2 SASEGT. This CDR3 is CASSALGLSEQYF. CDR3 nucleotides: TGTGCCAGCAGCGCTTTGGGGTTAAGCGAGCAGTACTTC.

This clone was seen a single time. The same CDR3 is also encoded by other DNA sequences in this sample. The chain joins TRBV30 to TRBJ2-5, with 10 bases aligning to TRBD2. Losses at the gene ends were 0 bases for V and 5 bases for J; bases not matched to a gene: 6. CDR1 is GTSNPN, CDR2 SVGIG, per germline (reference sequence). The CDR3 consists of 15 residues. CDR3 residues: CAWSVGLAGVETQYF. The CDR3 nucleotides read TGTGCCTGGAGTGTAGGGCTAGCGGGGGTGGAGACCCAGTACTTC.

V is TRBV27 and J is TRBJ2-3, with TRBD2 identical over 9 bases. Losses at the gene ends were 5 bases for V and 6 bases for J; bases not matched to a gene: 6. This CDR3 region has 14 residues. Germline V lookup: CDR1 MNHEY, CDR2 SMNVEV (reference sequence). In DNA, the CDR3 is TGTGCCAGCAGTCGGCAGCGGGGGGTTGATACGCAGTATTTT. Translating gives CASSRQRGVDTQYF.

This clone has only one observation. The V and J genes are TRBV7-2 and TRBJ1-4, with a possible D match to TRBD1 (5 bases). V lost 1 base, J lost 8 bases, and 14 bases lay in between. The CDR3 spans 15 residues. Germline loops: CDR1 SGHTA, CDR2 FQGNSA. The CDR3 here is CASSLEGAAYEKLFF. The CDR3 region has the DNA TGTGCCAGCAGCTTAGAAGGGGCGGCTTACGAAAAACTGTTTTTT.

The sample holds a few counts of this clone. The CDR3 coding sequence is TGTGCCAGCCGCACAGGGGGAGGGACCCAGTACTTC. Translated: CASRTGGGTQYF. The chain recombines TRBV28 with TRBJ2-5; 8 nucleotides agree with TRBD1. J lost 7 bases, V lost 8 bases, and 6 bases had no gene match. This CDR3 contains 12 residues. The germline V gene encodes CDR1 MDHEN and CDR2 SYDVKM.

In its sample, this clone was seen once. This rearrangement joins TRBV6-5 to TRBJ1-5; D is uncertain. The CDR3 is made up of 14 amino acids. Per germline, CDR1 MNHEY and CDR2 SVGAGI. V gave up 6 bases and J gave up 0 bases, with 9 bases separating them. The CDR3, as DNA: TGTGCCAGCAGAAGGACGTCTAGCAATCAGCCCCAGCATTTT. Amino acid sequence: CASRRTSSNQPQHF.

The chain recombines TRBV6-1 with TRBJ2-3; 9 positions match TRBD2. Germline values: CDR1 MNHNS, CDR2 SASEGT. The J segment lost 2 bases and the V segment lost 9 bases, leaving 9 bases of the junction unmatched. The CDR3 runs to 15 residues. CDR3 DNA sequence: TGTGCCAGTAGACCTAGCGGGACTCTCACAGATACGCAGTATTTT. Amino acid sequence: CASRPSGTLTDTQYF.

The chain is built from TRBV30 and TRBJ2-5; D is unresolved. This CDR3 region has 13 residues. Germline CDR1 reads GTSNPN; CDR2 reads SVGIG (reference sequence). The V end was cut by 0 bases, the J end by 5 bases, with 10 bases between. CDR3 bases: TGTGCCTGGAGTGTTATGGAGAGGGAGACCCAGTACTTC. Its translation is CAWSVMERETQYF.

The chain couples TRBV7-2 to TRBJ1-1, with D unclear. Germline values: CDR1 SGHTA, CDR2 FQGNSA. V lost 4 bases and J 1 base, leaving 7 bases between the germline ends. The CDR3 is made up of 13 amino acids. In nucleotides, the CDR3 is TGTGCCAGCAGCTATAGACAGAACACTGAAGCTTTCTTT. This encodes CASSYRQNTEAFF.

The CDR3 DNA reads TGCAGCGTCCTACTTGCGACCGCTCCCAATCAGCCCCAGCATTTT. Amino acid sequence: CSVLLATAPNQPQHF. The J gene is TRBJ1-5, the V gene TRBV29-1, with D uncertain. The CDR3 is 15 amino acids. The V gene's germline CDR1 is SQVTM and CDR2 ANQGSEA. Deletions cut 6 bases from V and 3 bases from J, with 18 bases between.

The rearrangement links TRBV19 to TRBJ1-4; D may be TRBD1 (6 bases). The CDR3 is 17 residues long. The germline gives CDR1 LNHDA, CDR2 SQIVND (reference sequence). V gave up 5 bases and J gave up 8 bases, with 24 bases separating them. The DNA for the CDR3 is TGTGCCAGTAGTGCGCCCCGGGCGGCAGGGGAAAGGGAAAAACTGTTTTTT. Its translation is CASSAPRAAGEREKLFF. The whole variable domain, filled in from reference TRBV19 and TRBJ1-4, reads DGGITQSPKYLFRKEGQNVTLSCEQNLNHDAMYWYRQDPGQGLRLIYYSQIVNDFQKGDIAEGYSVSREKKESFPLTVTSAQKNPTAFYLCASSAPRAAGEREKLFFGSGTQLSVL.